This T cell receptor beta chain comes out of a study of blood T cell repertoires in COVID-19. TCRdb keeps only in-frame clones here, not all; method: immunoSEQ multiplex PCR. The repertoire holds some 64,000 clones, with 80% to 85% as singletons. CDR1 is SGHRS and CDR2 is YFSETQ in the germline V gene. This CDR3 spans 14 amino acids. V gave up 4 bases and J gave up 2 bases; unmatched junction bases: 4. This chain joins TRBV5-1 and TRBJ2-3; 7 positions match TRBD2. Material for sequencing was peripheral blood. The receptor comes from a man between 60 and 70 years old with COVID-19, enrolled during active disease. The CDR3 loop is CASSQGTTTDTQYF. The CDR3 DNA reads as TGCGCCAGCAGCCAAGGGACTACCACAGATACGCAGTATTTT.